The next 25 T cell receptor beta chains were all read from a single sample in a study of blood T cell repertoires in COVID-19. Assay used: immunoSEQ multiplex PCR; TCRdb lists only in-frame clones, some missing. Seen here are roughly 260,000 clones, about 90% observed once, and the top ten hold roughly 12%. Sequenced: peripheral blood. Receptor source: a woman under 40 with COVID-19, enrolled during active disease.

Only one count was recorded for this clone. The V gene is TRBV12-3 or TRBV12-4, the J gene TRBJ2-7, with D possibly matching TRBD1 (6 bases). The CDR3 has 13 residues. V shed 3 bases and J shed 5 bases, with 11 bases lying between them. This CDR3 is CASSFSQGNEQYF. The CDR3 nucleotides are TGTGCCAGCAGTTTTTCCCAGGGGAACGAGCAGTACTTC.

The chain links TRBV6-5 to TRBJ2-1, with a weak D call TRBD1 (5 bases). This CDR3 has 15 amino acids. Germline CDR1 MNHEY, CDR2 SVGAGI. Trimming removed 2 bases at V and 4 bases at J, with 12 bases between. The CDR3 protein is CASSYSQGPYNEQFF. CDR3 sequence (DNA): TGTGCCAGCAGTTACAGCCAGGGTCCTTACAATGAGCAGTTCTTC.

V is TRBV6-4 and J is TRBJ1-6; TRBD1 matches 7 bases. The CDR3 sequence is 16 residues long. Trimming took 2 bases from V and 8 from J; bases not matched to a gene: 9. Germline values: CDR1 MRHNA, CDR2 SNTAGT. CDR3 bases: TGTGCCAGCAGTGACCCGAGGCACAGGGGTGATTCACCCCTCCACTTT. Translated: CASSDPRHRGDSPLHF.

V is TRBV27 and J is TRBJ2-1; 8 nucleotides agree with TRBD2. The CDR3 length is 16 residues. Germline trimming cut 1 base from V and 6 bases from J; bases unmatched to any gene: 8. CDR1 is MNHEY, CDR2 SMNVEV, per germline (reference sequence). CDR3 coding DNA: TGTGCCAGCAGTTTATTTCGAGCGGGAGCAGGCAATGAGCAGTTCTTC. Protein: CASSLFRAGAGNEQFF.

This clone came up once. The V gene is TRBV5-1, the J gene TRBJ2-7, with D tentatively TRBD2 (5 bases). V lost 4 bases to trimming and J lost 6 bases, with 11 bases between them. Germline CDR1 is SGHRS and CDR2 is YFSETQ. This CDR3 contains 12 residues. CDR3 in amino acids: CASSPGRGEQYF. The CDR3 bases are TGCGCCAGCAGCCCCGGACGGGGCGAGCAGTACTTC. The full variable domain, in which reference TRBV5-1 and TRBJ2-7 provide the parts outside the CDR3, is KAGVTQTPRYLIKTRGQQVTLSCSPISGHRSVSWYQQTPGQGLQFLFEYFSETQRNKGNFPGRFSGRQFSNSRSEMNVSTLELGDSALYLCASSPGRGEQYFGPGTRLTVT.

This rearrangement joins TRBV19 to TRBJ1-6, with 7 bases matching TRBD1. The V gene end was trimmed by 6 bases and the J gene end by 5 bases; junction bases not matched to a gene: 10. The germline CDR1 and CDR2 sequences are LNHDA and SQIVND (reference sequence). CDR3 length: 16 residues. The CDR3 is CASRRAQGRNNSPLHF. CDR3 nucleotides: TGTGCCAGTAGGAGGGCACAGGGGAGAAATAATTCACCCCTCCACTTT.

This clone has a handful of counts. This CDR3 is CAWTLGQGENTIYF. DNA of the CDR3: TGTGCCTGGACTTTGGGACAGGGGGAAAACACCATATATTTT. The J gene is TRBJ1-3, the V gene TRBV30; 11 bases agree with TRBD1. The junction had 5 bases not matched to a gene; V was cut back by 4 bases and J by 6 bases. Germline CDR1 reads GTSNPN; CDR2 reads SVGIG (reference sequence). The CDR3 totals 14 residues.

This clone appeared once. The chain joins TRBV30 to TRBJ2-7; 9 bases align to TRBD2. There are 13 residues in the CDR3. Per the germline V gene, CDR1 is GTSNPN and CDR2 is SVGIG (reference sequence). The V segment lost 4 bases and the J segment 3 bases; nucleotides outside the gene matches: 4. CDR3 DNA sequence: TGTGCCTGGAAAAGACTAGCGGACTACGAGCAGTACTTC. Translation gives CAWKRLADYEQYF.

The CDR3 here is CASSLFPRESSYNEQFF. The CDR3 bases are TGTGCCAGCAGCTTATTCCCGCGGGAGAGCTCCTACAATGAGCAGTTCTTC. The chain uses TRBV7-8 and TRBJ2-1, with 7 positions matching TRBD2. Losses at the gene ends were 2 bases for V and 0 bases for J; bases not matched to a gene: 7. Germline V lookup: CDR1 SGHVS, CDR2 FQNEAQ. This CDR3 spans 17 amino acids.

The J gene is TRBJ1-4, the V gene TRBV6-1; the D is unclear. This CDR3 is 14 amino acids long. V was trimmed by 2 bases and J by 2 bases, leaving 6 bases between them. The V gene's germline CDR1 is MNHNS and CDR2 SASEGT. CDR3 bases: TGTGCCAGCAGTGAATGGGCGACTAATGAAAAACTGTTTTTT. Translated: CASSEWATNEKLFF.

The chain employs TRBV21-1 and TRBJ2-7; TRBD2 reflects the table's D call only, with no check against the DNA. TRBV21-1 is a known pseudogene. This CDR3 is 23 amino acids long. The CDR3 nucleotides read TGTGCCAGCAGCAAACACCTCTTCGCGGGGGAGCGGGAGGGCCTTCTCGGTTCCTACGAGCAGTACTTC. This encodes CASSKHLFAGEREGLLGSYEQYF.

The chain has TRBV6-5 and TRBJ1-1; a possible D gene is TRBD1 (6 bases). The CDR3 covers 14 residues. The V end lost 5 bases, the J end lost 2 bases, and 12 bases lay between the germline ends. Per the germline V gene, CDR1 is MNHEY and CDR2 is SVGAGI. CDR3 in DNA: TGTGCCAGCAGTAGGGCAGGGGTAAACACTGAAGCTTTCTTT. This codes for CASSRAGVNTEAFF.

The chain joins TRBV5-1 to TRBJ1-3; D is unclear. The CDR3 has 16 amino acids. Trimming stripped 4 bases from V and 1 base from J, with 15 bases between. Germline V lookup: CDR1 SGHRS, CDR2 YFSETQ. The CDR3 is CASSTGEAWSGNTIYF. CDR3 nucleotide sequence: TGCGCCAGCAGCACGGGAGAGGCCTGGTCTGGAAACACCATATATTTT.

This clone was picked up one time. CDR3 amino acids: CASTTARIGDQPQHF. The CDR3 DNA reads as TGTGCCAGCACTACAGCAAGAATAGGGGATCAGCCCCAGCATTTT. The chain combines TRBV28 with TRBJ1-5, with a possible D match to TRBD1 (5 bases). Germline V gene sequence: CDR1 MDHEN, CDR2 SYDVKM. With 7 bases removed from V and 5 bases from J, the gap between germline ends came to 18 bases. The CDR3 consists of 15 residues.

CDR3 region: CASIGGGARTEAFF. As DNA, the CDR3 is TGTGCCAGCATCGGGGGTGGGGCGAGGACTGAAGCTTTCTTT. The chain couples TRBV7-9 to TRBJ1-1; D perhaps matches TRBD1 (5 bases). Per germline, CDR1 SEHNR and CDR2 FQNEAQ (reference sequence). The CDR3 is made up of 14 amino acids. The V and J ends lost 7 bases and 5 bases respectively, with 17 bases between them.

The chain couples TRBV4-1 to TRBJ2-7, with 7 nucleotides matching TRBD2. V was pared by 1 base and J by 0 bases, with 9 bases of the junction left unmatched. Germline CDR1 and CDR2: MGHRA and YSYEKL. CDR3 length: 17 amino acids. In DNA form, the CDR3 reads TGCGCCAGCAGCCAAGGTCTGGCGGGACTAAGCTCCTACGAGCAGTACTTC. Its translation: CASSQGLAGLSSYEQYF.

J is TRBJ2-2 and V is TRBV7-8; a possible D gene is TRBD2 (6 bases). Deletions cut 4 bases from V and 2 bases from J, with 17 bases between. The CDR3 consists of 17 residues. Germline assignment: CDR1 SGHVS and CDR2 FQNEAQ. The CDR3 here is CASSSISAGRNTGELFF. CDR3 bases: TGTGCCAGCAGCTCCATTTCGGCGGGGAGAAACACCGGGGAGCTGTTTTTT.

This chain connects TRBV7-9 to TRBJ1-4; 8 nucleotides line up with TRBD1. V lost 5 bases and J lost 4; bases outside the gene matches: 3. This CDR3 spans 14 amino acids. The germline CDR1 and CDR2 sequences are SEHNR and FQNEAQ (reference sequence). CDR3 in amino acids: CASSRTGNNEKLFF. In DNA, the CDR3 is TGTGCCAGCAGCAGGACAGGGAATAATGAAAAACTGTTTTTT.

The V gene is TRBV18, the J gene TRBJ2-7, with 7 nucleotides matching TRBD2. Germline CDR1 and CDR2: KGHSH and LQKENI. The CDR3 spans 15 residues. Trimming took 0 bases from V and 7 from J; bases not matched to a gene: 9. The chain's CDR3 is CASSPPGTTTPEQYF. CDR3 DNA: TGTGCCAGCTCACCACCCGGGACTACCACACCAGAGCAGTACTTC.

The V call is TRBV6-2 or TRBV6-3, the J call TRBJ2-3; a weak D match, TRBD2 (5 bases). The CDR3 has 16 residues. Germline CDR1 is MNHEY and CDR2 is SVGEGT. V lost 0 bases and J lost 7, with 17 bases in between. The CDR3 loop reads CASSYSRTSDLNTQYF. The CDR3, as DNA: TGTGCCAGCAGTTACTCCCGAACTAGTGACCTGAATACGCAGTATTTT.

Here the CDR3 reads CASTPSQGETQYF. The CDR3 DNA reads as TGTGCCAGCACCCCCTCCCAGGGGGAGACCCAGTACTTC. The chain couples TRBV6-2 or TRBV6-3 to TRBJ2-5, with D perhaps matching TRBD1 (6 bases). The CDR3 loop spans 13 amino acids. V dropped 7 bases and J dropped 5 bases, with 14 bases sitting between them. From germline, CDR1 is MNHEY and CDR2 SVGEGT.

This chain links TRBV9 with TRBJ2-3, with D possibly matching TRBD2 (6 bases). Germline V gene lookup returns CDR1 SGDLS and CDR2 YYNGEE. V was pared by 1 base and J by 0 bases, with 18 bases between. The CDR3 length is 18 residues. CDR3 in amino acids: CASSVRVRGEASTDTQYF. CDR3 nucleotides: TGTGCCAGCAGCGTACGGGTTCGAGGGGAGGCTAGCACAGATACGCAGTATTTT.

This sequence joins TRBV6-1 and TRBJ2-5; D is unresolved. V lost 0 bases to trimming and J lost 7 bases, with 6 bases between them. Germline CDR1 reads MNHNS; CDR2 reads SASEGT. There are 12 residues in the CDR3. CDR3 sequence: CASSEASGTQYF. CDR3 coding DNA: TGTGCCAGCAGTGAAGCGTCGGGGACCCAGTACTTC.

The chain has TRBV6-1 and TRBJ2-7; D might be TRBD1 (6 bases). V shed 1 base and J shed 3 bases, with 10 bases lying between them. Germline V gene data show CDR1 as MNHNS and CDR2 as SASEGT. The CDR3 spans 14 residues. CDR3 in amino acids: CASSEVGGLYEQYF. DNA for the CDR3: TGTGCCAGCAGTGAAGTAGGGGGTCTCTACGAGCAGTACTTC.

The chain is built from TRBV11-2 and TRBJ2-3; 7 positions agree with TRBD2. The CDR3 is made up of 17 amino acids. V trimming: 3 bases; J trimming: 6 bases; junction bases outside the gene matches: 15. Germline V gives CDR1 SGHAT, CDR2 FQNNGV. The CDR3 DNA reads TGTGCCAGCAGCTTCCGGTCGGGGACTACGGGTAGGGATACGCAGTATTTT. Encoded protein: CASSFRSGTTGRDTQYF.